This T cell receptor beta chain was recovered during a study of graft-versus-host responses after intestinal transplantation. Study background: Each recipient received a multivisceral, liver-intestinal, or isolated intestinal graft. Every one of the recipients received anti-thymocyte globulin induction and afterwards took tacrolimus and steroids for around 3 years. Notes on the study in general: GvH clones appeared in recipient marrow, some first in ileum or blood.

Here immunoSEQ multiplex PCR was the method, and the copy in TCRdb shows in-frame clones only, minus some. The table includes roughly 43,000 clones, around 96% detected once. This clone was seen a single time. Antigen unknown. The clonotype comes from a human patient who received an intestinal transplant, so some T cells may come from the graft donor. Sequences were derived from PBMCs, sampled approximately 360 days after intestinal transplant.

The CDR3 loop is CASIEFTGTVEKLFF. The CDR3 nucleotides read TGTGCCAGTATCGAATTTACAGGGACCGTCGAAAAACTGTTTTTT. V and J are TRBV19 and TRBJ1-4, with a tentative D call TRBD1 (6 bases). CDR1 is LNHDA and CDR2 is SQIVND in the germline V gene (reference sequence). Trimming shortened V by 7 bases and J by 8 bases, and 20 bases separated the two germline ends. CDR3 size: 15 residues.